This TCR beta chain was profiled in a study of blood T cells in healthy people across ages (dated by TCRdb to between 2015 and 2016). Describing the broader study: In model experiments, roughly one uniquely barcoded TCR beta cDNA molecule per two T cells was captured by template switching. The study measured age-related changes in TCR beta repertoire diversity using deep sequencing normalized with unique cDNA molecular identifiers. The donors were split into four age groups: young (average approximately 16 years), middle-aged (more than 35), aged (over 55) and long-lived (over 80). To avoid experimental bias, donors of different ages were randomly spread across the sequencing lanes. Using the same blood draw, the study looked at two additional independent replicas of 1 million unique cDNA reads for two donors, one aged 18 to 30 and the other aged 80 or older. Broader findings and caveats from the paper: As age increased, observed TCR beta diversity per million T cells dropped in a roughly linear way, and a significant reduction was already evident by age 40. There was a strong correlation between observed TCR beta diversity and the percentage of naive T cells measured by flow cytometry. Because the CMV infection status of the donors was unknown, age-related changes in expanded clonotypes may potentially have been confounded. Because profiling used bulk unsorted PBMCs, naive and antigen-experienced compartments could not be compared conclusively. Total diversity estimates from one million sequenced T cells were considered lower bounds and underestimates. Compared with the aged group, more naive CD4+ T cells, fewer expanded clones and increased TCR diversity were shown by the long-lived group, suggesting age selection.

The protocol used for the library was 5' RACE. Sequencing used an Illumina HiSeq 2500. A second PCR of about 7 to 12 cycles was run with a J-beta primer mix and a sample-barcoded 5' primer. A template-switch 5' adaptor carrying 12 random nucleotides introduced a unique molecular identifier onto each TCR beta cDNA molecule. At least 3 million CDR3-containing paired-end reads were obtained from each sample. First-strand cDNA was synthesized from all RNA with the Mint cDNA synthesis kit, primed by a TRBC-specific oligonucleotide. Following uracil-DNA glycosylase treatment, a first 18-cycle PCR with universal primers M1SS and BC2_uni_R was performed on all cDNA. As for the original processing: For normalization, 1 million high-quality reads, each with a distinct molecular identifier, were randomly selected from each sample. Reads with shared molecular identifiers were discarded instead of being binned into consensus sequences. MiTCR, with a Q25 quality threshold and the strictest error-elimination algorithm, was used for CDR3 identification, clonotype clustering and error correction. A nonparametric unseen species model with Euler transformation was used to estimate a lower bound on total TCR beta diversity. TCRdb took the public reads, trimmed them with fastp at Q25, ran MiXCR for clone calling and kept in-frame beta chains. Identical CDR3 proteins give one entry, which carries the most common genes and DNA. The V and J calls and clone size come from TCRdb's table, not from the authors' own analysis. A total of 1,500,000 or so distinct CDR3 sequences appear in this sample, 40% to 45% of them only once. Jointly, the top ten make up about 4% of the sample.

The germline ends are 12 bases apart after V is trimmed by 2 bases and J by 0 bases. The CDR3 contains 16 residues, cysteine and phenylalanine counted. Left in the record is the CDR3 DNA by itself, 48 bases read in frame from the first base. Donors were approximately 42 systemically healthy Caucasian individuals from Russia aged roughly 6 to 90 years. About 10 milliliters of peripheral blood were collected from each donor into EDTA-treated Vacutainer tubes. Ficoll-Paque density-gradient centrifugation was used to isolate PBMCs, with at least 6.5 million obtained per sample. Trizol reagent was used to extract total RNA from PBMCs, with at least 6 micrograms per sample. For every donor, an aliquot of PBMCs went through flow cytometry to measure the percentages of naive CD45RAhigh/CD27high T cells. Regarding this clonotype: The antigen it binds to is not known. The sample holds no much larger clone one base away, and base qualities are not on file.

Source material: blood. In this chain, TRBV12-3 or TRBV12-4 is recombined with TRBJ2-3; tentative D gene TRBD2, with 6 bases matching. The receptor was isolated from a woman in her late teens or twenties in good health. The sequenced DNA: TGTGCCAGCAGTTTAAAGGAGGGGATTAGCACAGATACGCAGTATTTT. Its protein product is CASSLKEGISTDTQYF.